A single sample gave rise to the 8 T cell receptor beta chains below, sequenced in a study of cytomegalovirus exposure and HLA in healthy donors. It was with 60 Vbeta and 13 Jbeta primers that the PCR ran. Profiled with immunoSEQ multiplex PCR; TCRdb holds only in-frame clones, not every one. The profile shows 100,000 to 150,000 clones, around 80% of them singletons. The sequenced sample was PBMCs. These receptors were collected from a middle-aged woman in good health and CMV-seronegative.

This chain connects TRBV27 to TRBJ2-3, with 10 nucleotides matching TRBD2. This CDR3 is built from 12 residues. Germline V gives CDR1 MNHEY, CDR2 SMNVEV (reference sequence). V gave up 3 bases and J gave up 10 bases; unmatched junction bases: 1. The CDR3 nucleotides read TGTGCCAGCAGTTTTAGCGGGGGGTCGCAGTATTTT. Protein product: CASSFSGGSQYF.

This clone has a handful of counts. This chain connects TRBV5-1 to TRBJ2-5, with a tentative D call TRBD2 (7 bases). The length of the CDR3 is 16 residues. The V gene lost 2 bases and the J gene lost 4 bases, with 18 bases spanning the gap. Looked up from germline, CDR1 is SGHRS and CDR2 is YFSETQ. CDR3 in amino acids: CASSLLRGGARETQYF. CDR3 sequence (DNA): TGCGCCAGCAGCTTACTAAGAGGGGGGGCACGAGAGACCCAGTACTTC.

The chain combines TRBV6-1 with TRBJ2-7, with 7 bases aligning to TRBD1. V trimming: 6 bases; J trimming: 1 base; junction bases outside the gene matches: 9. CDR1 is MNHNS, CDR2 SASEGT, per germline. The CDR3 loop spans 15 amino acids. CDR3 sequence: CASRLGTVGSYEQYF. In nucleotides, the CDR3 is TGTGCCAGCAGACTGGGGACAGTGGGGTCCTACGAGCAGTACTTC.

This clone was counted a few times. Compared with germline, one end of the junction differs, possibly owing to a read error. The chain employs TRBV28 and TRBJ2-4; 11 bases agree with TRBD2. From germline, CDR1 is MDHEN and CDR2 SYDVKM. This CDR3 is built from 17 residues. CDR3 in amino acids: CASSSPLAGVRKNSQYF. CDR3 in DNA: TGTGCCAGCAGTTCCCCACTAGCGGGAGTCCGCAAAAACAGTCAGTACTTC.

The gene calls are TRBV2 and TRBJ2-7; possible D gene TRBD2, 6 bases. CDR1 is SNHLY and CDR2 is FYNNEI in the germline V gene. The V and J ends lost 7 bases and 3 bases respectively, with 16 bases between them. This CDR3 has 14 amino acids. CDR3 protein: CASTREVGRYEQYF. The CDR3 region has the DNA TGTGCCAGCACAAGGGAGGTAGGGCGCTACGAGCAGTACTTC.

The chain combines TRBV6-1 with TRBJ1-4, with 8 bases that match TRBD1. Germline V lookup: CDR1 MNHNS, CDR2 SASEGT. This CDR3 is 13 amino acids long. J lost 6 bases, V lost 8 bases, and 5 bases had no gene match. The CDR3 region has the DNA TGTGCCAGCGCCCTGGACAGGGATGAAAAACTGTTTTTT. It specifies CASALDRDEKLFF.

This clone was detected once. The V gene is TRBV5-5, the J gene TRBJ1-1, with D possibly TRBD1 on 6 matching bases. There are 11 residues in the CDR3. The V gene lost 4 bases and the J gene lost 13 bases, with 14 bases spanning the gap. CDR1 and CDR2 (germline): SGHKS, YYEKEE (reference sequence). The CDR3 region has the DNA TGTGCCAGCAGCCTACCGGGACAAATTTTCTTT. Encoded protein: CASSLPGQIFF. Full variable domain (remainder filled in from reference TRBV5-5 and TRBJ1-1): DAGVTQSPTHLIKTRGQQVTLRCSPISGHKSVSWYQQVLGQGPQFIFQYYEKEERGRGNFPDRFSARQFPNYSSELNVNALLLGDSALYLCASSLPGQIFFGQGTRLTVV.

The rearrangement uses TRBV5-1 and TRBJ1-3; D ambiguous. Trimming removed 4 bases from V and 3 bases from J, with 17 bases in between. Germline V lookup: CDR1 SGHRS, CDR2 YFSETQ. The CDR3 is made up of 16 amino acids. The CDR3 protein is CASSTLGGSGGNTIYF. The CDR3, as DNA: TGCGCCAGCAGCACCCTCGGAGGGTCGGGTGGAAACACCATATATTTT.